A selection of T cell receptor beta chains follows, all from one sample in a study of T-cell memory formation after mild COVID-19. TCRdb fed the 5' RACE reads into MiXCR, producing one record per CDR3 protein. The sample contains about 290,000 distinct CDR3 sequences, more than 15% of which appear only once. Input material: PBMCs or a T cell subset sorted from them (not recorded which). These receptors all stem from a young man who had mild COVID-19 (a few samples of this study predate the infection). Cell type and time point are not known. CDR3s leave out the opening cysteine and the closing phenylalanine or tryptophan. Fields, in order: CDR3 length, V gene, CDR3 protein.

len: 10; v_gene: TRBV7-9; CDR3aa: ASSQGAREAF
len: 12; v_gene: TRBV20-1; CDR3aa: SETSGANQETQY
len: 13; v_gene: TRBV6-5; CDR3aa: ASSRTTVSNYGYT
len: 12; v_gene: TRBV7-2; CDR3aa: ASSATMEIAPQH
len: 13; v_gene: TRBV5-1; CDR3aa: ASSLAENAYNEQF
len: 10; v_gene: TRBV29-1; CDR3aa: SVGTGDYGYT
len: 14; v_gene: TRBV18; CDR3aa: ASSPRDRLLNTEAF
len: 12; v_gene: TRBV6-5; CDR3aa: ASSYRGLYYGYT
len: 12; v_gene: TRBV3-1; CDR3aa: ASSRSGTQETQY
len: 14; v_gene: TRBV3-1; CDR3aa: ASSDTGGPSYNEQF
len: 10; v_gene: TRBV7-2; CDR3aa: GSSEQGNGYT
len: 11; v_gene: TRBV19; CDR3aa: ASSNRKEEPQH
len: 11; v_gene: TRBV7-9; CDR3aa: AGEEVRLYEQY
len: 13; v_gene: TRBV5-6; CDR3aa: ASSPLRDQYNEQF
len: 13; v_gene: TRBV5-6; CDR3aa: ASSPMNSFQETQY
len: 14; v_gene: TRBV12-3/TRBV12-4; CDR3aa: ASSLPPLAGVDTQY
len: 11; v_gene: TRBV6-6; CDR3aa: ASSRLGTDTQY
len: 13; v_gene: TRBV5-1; CDR3aa: ASSSEGQQGEKLF
len: 11; v_gene: TRBV3-1; CDR3aa: ASSLTGSNEQF
len: 14; v_gene: TRBV5-1; CDR3aa: ASSLGTGGGNQPQH
len: 13; v_gene: TRBV4-3; CDR3aa: ASSQARMGTGELF
len: 15; v_gene: TRBV7-3; CDR3aa: ASSLTEDGGRTDTQY
len: 12; v_gene: TRBV29-1; CDR3aa: SVETGTGKDTQY
len: 15; v_gene: TRBV6-2/TRBV6-3; CDR3aa: ASSLGPPTSGGGEQF
len: 10; v_gene: TRBV12-3/TRBV12-4; CDR3aa: ASSIMDTEAF
len: 11; v_gene: TRBV5-1; CDR3aa: ASTYRSQETQY
len: 12; v_gene: TRBV12-3/TRBV12-4; CDR3aa: ASSLRPANTEAF
len: 13; v_gene: TRBV20-1; CDR3aa: SARAAGVGKETQY
len: 11; v_gene: TRBV28; CDR3aa: ASSSAGSIAQY
len: 10; v_gene: TRBV12-3/TRBV12-4; CDR3aa: ASSFRTGEQF
len: 14; v_gene: TRBV4-3; CDR3aa: ASSQTTGDLYNEQF
len: 11; v_gene: TRBV6-5; CDR3aa: ASSYDRYTEAF
len: 12; v_gene: TRBV29-1; CDR3aa: SVELRGKEEKLF
len: 14; v_gene: TRBV4-3; CDR3aa: ASSHRRAGGGDTQY
len: 19; v_gene: TRBV27; CDR3aa: ASSLHSAGLGGRLAKNIQY
len: 11; v_gene: TRBV19; CDR3aa: ASSTPGRDTQY
len: 12; v_gene: TRBV4-1; CDR3aa: ASTQGPSRQPQH
len: 12; v_gene: TRBV10-2; CDR3aa: ASSPLAGGGEQF
len: 12; v_gene: TRBV6-5; CDR3aa: ASSYSWSNQPQH
len: 10; v_gene: TRBV30; CDR3aa: AWTGQAYEQY
len: 11; v_gene: TRBV4-3; CDR3aa: ASSLAGGDTQY
len: 9; v_gene: TRBV7-2; CDR3aa: ASSFDFAQY
len: 11; v_gene: TRBV18; CDR3aa: ASSPGTEETQY
len: 16; v_gene: TRBV6-5; CDR3aa: ASSPYLIRDTSNYGYT
len: 12; v_gene: TRBV5-5; CDR3aa: ASSLDGYTDTQY
len: 11; v_gene: TRBV29-1; CDR3aa: SAPVLGDETQY
len: 13; v_gene: TRBV5-1; CDR3aa: ASSLQSSYNSPLH
len: 14; v_gene: TRBV7-2; CDR3aa: ASSLVSGGIPETQY
len: 15; v_gene: TRBV4-1; CDR3aa: ASRRSAVSFSTDTQY
len: 11; v_gene: TRBV5-1; CDR3aa: ASSYTGDTEAF
len: 15; v_gene: TRBV6-5; CDR3aa: ASSYSGTSGEPDTQY